Listed below are T cell receptor beta chains from one sample, sequenced in a study of T cell changes during pregnancy in multiple sclerosis. Measured with immunoSEQ multiplex PCR; TCRdb has only the in-frame clones, and not every one. This table has tens of thousands of clones, 90% to 95% appearing once. This sample comprised peripheral blood, obtained in the third trimester of pregnancy. The source of these receptors is a female donor in good health, enrolled as a control in a pregnancy study. Both conserved end residues are part of each CDR3. Fields, in order: J gene, clone size, D gene, V gene, CDR3 DNA, CDR3 protein. The D gene is left open where the match is weak. Expanded clones get a size class; other rows say once, few or many, or leave the size out.

TRBJ1-6	.	.	TRBV30	TGTGCCTGGGAATTGGATGGGGGGTCGCCCCTCCACTTT	CAWELDGGSPLHF
TRBJ2-7	.	TRBD2	TRBV7-6	TGTGCCAGCAGCTTAGGCGAAGCGGGAGGGCCGGGGGGGATTCGCTACGAGCAGTACTTC	CASSLGEAGGPGGIRYEQYF
TRBJ2-2	.	.	TRBV10-3	TGTGCCATCAGTGAGACAGGGCTCACCGGGGAGCTGTTTTTT	CAISETGLTGELFF
TRBJ2-3	.	.	TRBV5-1	TGCGCCAGCAGCCCCCGAGGCACAAATGCAGATACGCAGTATTTT	CASSPRGTNADTQYF
TRBJ1-5	.	TRBD1	TRBV27	TGTGCCAGCAGTTTATCGGGGACAGGGAATCAGCCCCAGCATTTT	CASSLSGTGNQPQHF
TRBJ1-3	.	.	TRBV19	TGTGCCAGTACCTCGTGGGAGCCTGGAAACACCATATATTTT	CASTSWEPGNTIYF
TRBJ1-5	.	TRBD1	TRBV15	TGTGCCACCAGCATTGACAGGGGTCAGCCCCAGCATTTT	CATSIDRGQPQHF
TRBJ1-5	.	.	TRBV15	TGTGCCACCAGCAGAGGACGGGCGCGGGACCAGCCCCAGCATTTT	CATSRGRARDQPQHF
TRBJ1-2	.	.	TRBV19	TGTGCCAGTAGCCCACAGGGTTATGGCTACACCTTC	CASSPQGYGYTF
TRBJ2-3	.	.	TRBV27	TGTGCCAGCAGTTTCTCCTGGGGGGTCGCAGATACGCAGTATTTT	CASSFSWGVADTQYF
TRBJ2-1	once	TRBD2	TRBV27	TGTGCCAGCAGTAGCACCCGGGCCCGGCTAGCGGGAATGAATGAGCAGTTCTTC	CASSSTRARLAGMNEQFF
TRBJ2-1	.	TRBD2	TRBV2	TGTGCCAGCATGACTAGCGGGAGTTCCGGGCAGTTCTTC	CASMTSGSSGQFF
TRBJ2-1	.	TRBD2	TRBV2	TGTGCCAGCAGAGAGGGACTAGCGGGAGTTAATGAGCAGTTCTTC	CASREGLAGVNEQFF
TRBJ2-7	.	TRBD1	TRBV15	TGTGCCACCAGCCCCAGGCCGGACAGGGTCCACGAGCAGTACTTC	CATSPRPDRVHEQYF
TRBJ2-7	.	TRBD2	TRBV11-2	TGTGCCAGCAGCTCTGTGCGGGAGTGGTACGAGCAGTACTTC	CASSSVREWYEQYF
TRBJ1-5	.	.	TRBV7-9	TGTGCCAGCAGCTTTGGGCCACAGGGCCTAGATCAGCCCCAGCATTTT	CASSFGPQGLDQPQHF
TRBJ2-7	.	TRBD1	TRBV4-1	TGCGCCAGCAGCCAAGTGGACAGGGTGTACGAGCAGTACTTC	CASSQVDRVYEQYF
TRBJ2-4	.	TRBD1	TRBV28	TGTGCCAGCAGTTCTGGGACAGGTCAAAACATTCAGTACTTC	CASSSGTGQNIQYF
TRBJ2-7	once	TRBD1	TRBV7-6	TGTGCCAGCAGCCGACAGGGGGTGGGCGAGCAGTACTTC	CASSRQGVGEQYF
TRBJ2-3	.	TRBD1	TRBV7-6	TGTGCCAGCAGCTTACTCCCACTAAGTCCGGGACAGACAGATACGCAGTATTTT	CASSLLPLSPGQTDTQYF
TRBJ2-1	.	.	TRBV7-2	TGTGCCAGCAGTTCCCCGGGACTAAGGGGGAATGAGCAGTTCTTC	CASSSPGLRGNEQFF
TRBJ2-3	.	TRBD1	TRBV5-1	TGCGCCAGCGGGACAGGAGGCACAGATACGCAGTATTTT	CASGTGGTDTQYF
TRBJ1-4	.	.	TRBV20-1	TGCAGTGCTAGAGCGGTCCGACTGTTTTTT	CSARAVRLFF
TRBJ2-3	.	TRBD2	TRBV5-1	TGCGCCAGCAGCCCTAATGGCGGGAGGGACACAGATACGCAGTATTTT	CASSPNGGRDTDTQYF
TRBJ2-1	.	TRBD1	TRBV28	TGTGCCAGCAGTTTTTGGACAGGGGCCTACAATGAGCAGTTCTTC	CASSFWTGAYNEQFF
TRBJ2-5	.	.	TRBV25-1	TGTGCCAGCAGTGATTACTGGACTCAAGAGACCCAGTACTTC	CASSDYWTQETQYF
TRBJ1-1	.	TRBD1	TRBV5-4	TGTGCCAGCAGCGCCCGACAGGGGGGGAACACTGAAGCTTTCTTT	CASSARQGGNTEAFF
TRBJ1-4	.	.	TRBV18	TGTGCCAGCTCACACAGGACAGACGGGGAAAAACTGTTTTTT	CASSHRTDGEKLFF